These T cell receptor beta chains were read from a single sample in a study of blood T cell repertoires in COVID-19. Generated by immunoSEQ multiplex PCR, the TCRdb table keeps only in-frame clones and is missing some. The data hold 200,000 to 250,000 clones, with 87% observed a single time. Material: PBMCs or T cells enriched from blood (not recorded which). These receptors came from a man between 18 and 35 years old with acute COVID-19. The CDR3 runs from the conserved cysteine through the conserved F or W. Fields, in order: D gene, V gene, clone size, J gene, CDR3 protein, CDR3 DNA. D genes are given only for firm matches. Clone size, where shown, is once, few, many, or a class for clones that have expanded.

TRBD1	TRBV27	NA	TRBJ2-7	CASRSWGQGSYEQYF	TGTGCCAGCAGATCCTGGGGACAGGGTTCCTACGAGCAGTACTTC
TRBD1	TRBV6-5	NA	TRBJ1-1	CASSSRQGVAFF	TGTGCCAGCAGTTCACGACAGGGCGTTGCTTTCTTT
NA	TRBV5-6	NA	TRBJ1-5	CASSLAGEGLSQPQHF	TGTGCCAGCAGCTTGGCCGGGGAGGGATTGAGTCAGCCCCAGCATTTT
TRBD2	TRBV11-2	NA	TRBJ2-7	CASSLTSRSYEQYF	TGTGCCAGCAGCTTGACTAGCCGAAGCTACGAGCAGTACTTC
TRBD2	TRBV19	few	TRBJ2-7	CASSIGGGPYEQYF	TGTGCCAGTAGTATAGGCGGGGGTCCCTACGAGCAGTACTTC
NA	TRBV2	NA	TRBJ1-1	CASNLGSNEAFF	TGTGCCAGCAACCTGGGCAGTAATGAAGCTTTCTTT
TRBD2	TRBV12-3/TRBV12-4	once	TRBJ2-5	CASRLAGYETQYF	TGTGCCAGCAGACTAGCGGGATACGAGACCCAGTACTTC
TRBD2	TRBV3-1/TRBV3-2	NA	TRBJ2-3	CASSRGTSGSGSHRKDTQYF	TGTGCCAGCAGCCGAGGGACTAGCGGGAGTGGGTCTCATCGGAAAGATACGCAGTATTTT
NA	TRBV5-6	few	TRBJ2-2	CASRARPNTGELFF	TGTGCCAGCAGGGCCCGCCCGAACACCGGGGAGCTGTTTTTT
NA	TRBV9	few	TRBJ2-2	CASSVDDGGGELFF	TGTGCCAGCAGCGTAGATGACGGGGGCGGGGAGCTGTTTTTT
NA	TRBV19	NA	TRBJ2-1	CASSIVYLGSAIKNEQFF	TGTGCCAGTAGTATAGTTTACTTGGGCTCCGCAATTAAGAATGAGCAGTTCTTC
NA	TRBV14	NA	TRBJ1-2	CASSLISTSGYTF	TGTGCCAGCAGCCTGATCTCTACCTCGGGCTACACCTTC
NA	TRBV6-5	NA	TRBJ1-5	CASMKGGGQPQHF	TGTGCCAGCATGAAAGGGGGAGGGCAGCCCCAGCATTTT
TRBD1	TRBV9	NA	TRBJ1-1	CASSVGGQGSGLAFF	TGTGCCAGCAGCGTAGGGGGACAGGGGTCGGGCTTAGCTTTCTTT
NA	TRBV10-2	NA	TRBJ2-3	CASSGLGDTQYF	TGCGCCAGCAGTGGCCTCGGAGATACGCAGTATTTT
NA	TRBV20-1	NA	TRBJ2-3	CSALKDGEYF	TGCAGTGCCCTGAAGGACGGGGAGTATTTT
TRBD2	TRBV18	few	TRBJ2-5	CASSHGLAVLGEETQYF	TGTGCCAGCTCACACGGACTAGCGGTGTTGGGTGAAGAGACCCAGTACTTC
TRBD1	TRBV27	NA	TRBJ1-1	CASSRRTGGTEAFF	TGTGCCAGCAGTCGACGGACAGGGGGCACTGAAGCTTTCTTT
TRBD1	TRBV30	NA	TRBJ1-6	CAWDRGPLHF	TGTGCCTGGGACAGGGGTCCCCTCCACTTT
NA	TRBV18	NA	TRBJ1-1	CASSPPGPKMNTEAFF	TGTGCCAGCTCACCACCGGGCCCGAAAATGAACACTGAAGCTTTCTTT
TRBD1	TRBV2	NA	TRBJ1-5	CASEGPPGQEENSNQPQHF	TGTGCCAGCGAGGGCCCCCCGGGACAGGAGGAAAATAGCAATCAGCCCCAGCATTTT
TRBD2	TRBV5-8	NA	TRBJ2-3	CASSFSRTSGTDTQYF	TGTGCCAGCAGCTTTTCTCGGACTAGCGGCACAGATACGCAGTATTTT
NA	TRBV28	NA	TRBJ2-5	CASSEETQYF	TGTGCCAGCAGCGAAGAGACCCAGTACTTC
TRBD2	TRBV4-2	NA	TRBJ2-7	CASSQDRASGRYEQYF	TGTGCCAGCAGCCAAGATAGGGCTAGCGGGAGGTACGAGCAGTACTTC
NA	TRBV28	NA	TRBJ2-5	CASSTTQYQETQYF	TGTGCCAGCAGTACGACACAGTACCAAGAGACCCAGTACTTC
TRBD2	TRBV5-1	NA	TRBJ2-1	CASSLVLAGAYNEQFF	TGCGCCAGCAGCTTGGTACTAGCGGGAGCCTACAATGAGCAGTTCTTC
NA	TRBV7-7	NA	TRBJ1-5	CASSLVRSTGFNQPQHF	TGTGCTAGCAGCTTAGTGCGGAGTACGGGTTTCAATCAGCCCCAGCATTTT
NA	TRBV28	NA	TRBJ1-1	CASSSEGTEAFF	TGTGCCAGCAGTAGCGAGGGCACTGAAGCTTTCTTT
NA	TRBV11-3	NA	TRBJ2-7	CASSPIERYEQYF	TGTGCCAGCAGCCCCATCGAGCGCTACGAGCAGTACTTC
TRBD2	TRBV11-3	NA	TRBJ2-1	CASSSSGSGPYNEQFF	TGTGCCAGCAGCTCGTCGGGTAGCGGGCCTTACAATGAGCAGTTCTTC
TRBD2	TRBV9	once	TRBJ2-1	CASSVAGDWDEQFF	TGTGCCAGCAGCGTGGCGGGAGACTGGGATGAGCAGTTCTTC
TRBD2	TRBV10-2	NA	TRBJ2-1	CASMKREGDEQFF	TGCGCCAGCATGAAGCGGGAAGGCGATGAGCAGTTCTTC
NA	TRBV27	NA	TRBJ2-2	CASSGGTNTGELFF	TGTGCCAGCAGTGGGGGGACGAACACCGGGGAGCTGTTTTTT
NA	TRBV7-9	NA	TRBJ2-3	CASSSIDTQYF	TGTGCCAGCAGCTCCATAGATACGCAGTATTTT
TRBD1	TRBV5-1	NA	TRBJ1-1	CASTLTGTNTEAFF	TGCGCCAGCACCTTGACAGGGACGAACACTGAAGCTTTCTTT
NA	TRBV21-1	NA	TRBJ2-7	CASSNRQGAEYF	TGTGCCAGCAGCAATCGACAGGGAGCCGAGTACTTC
NA	TRBV28	NA	TRBJ1-2	CASSLSDSGYGYTF	TGTGCCAGCAGTTTGTCGGACAGTGGATATGGCTACACCTTC
NA	TRBV10-1	NA	TRBJ2-3	CASLPLVEASTDTQYF	TGCGCCAGCCTCCCCTTAGTGGAGGCCTCCACAGATACGCAGTATTTT
TRBD2	TRBV18	NA	TRBJ2-1	CASSPPVTGGPGEQFF	TGTGCCAGCTCACCACCGGTGACGGGAGGGCCTGGAGAGCAGTTCTTC
TRBD2	TRBV28	few	TRBJ2-1	CASSLFAGEKGNEQFF	TGTGCCAGCAGTTTATTCGCGGGAGAGAAAGGGAATGAGCAGTTCTTC
TRBD1	TRBV7-9	NA	TRBJ1-3	CASSPTDRTGPSGNTIYF	TGTGCCAGCAGCCCTACGGACCGGACAGGGCCCTCTGGAAACACCATATATTTT
NA	TRBV11-2	NA	TRBJ1-5	CASSLGGGQPQHF	TGTGCCAGCAGCTTAGGGGGGGGGCAGCCCCAGCATTTT
NA	TRBV11-3	NA	TRBJ1-1	CASSLLSSTEAFF	TGTGCCAGCAGCTTACTGTCGTCCACTGAAGCTTTCTTT
NA	TRBV4-1	NA	TRBJ2-1	CASSQDEASALNEQFF	TGCGCCAGCAGCCAAGATGAGGCTAGCGCGTTGAATGAGCAGTTCTTC
NA	TRBV28	few	TRBJ2-5	CAGSDGRGQETQYF	TGTGCCGGTAGCGACGGACGGGGCCAAGAGACCCAGTACTTC
TRBD1	TRBV27	NA	TRBJ1-1	CASSSQGVMNTEAFF	TGTGCCAGCAGTTCACAGGGGGTCATGAACACTGAAGCTTTCTTT
TRBD2	TRBV6-2/TRBV6-3	NA	TRBJ2-1	CASSYGPSGSADEQFF	TGTGCCAGCAGTTACGGTCCTAGCGGGAGTGCGGATGAGCAGTTCTTC
TRBD1	TRBV27	NA	TRBJ2-5	CASSSRTGVEQETQYF	TGTGCCAGCAGTTCCAGGACAGGGGTGGAGCAAGAGACCCAGTACTTC
TRBD1	TRBV5-6	few	TRBJ1-2	CASSLGDRYTYGYTF	TGTGCCAGCAGCTTGGGGGACAGGTATACCTATGGCTACACCTTC
NA	TRBV15	NA	TRBJ2-6	CATSRTGFGANVLTF	TGTGCCACCAGCAGAACGGGATTTGGGGCCAACGTCCTGACTTTC
NA	TRBV5-1	few	TRBJ2-7	CASKPQGSPSYEQYF	TGCGCCAGCAAACCGCAGGGGTCCCCCTCCTACGAGCAGTACTTC
NA	TRBV7-2	NA	TRBJ2-7	CASSLDYSEQYF	TGTGCCAGCAGTTTGGACTATTCCGAGCAGTACTTC
NA	TRBV4-1	NA	TRBJ2-3	CASSSRHTPTSTDTQYF	TGCGCCAGCAGCTCCCGACACACCCCTACTAGCACAGATACGCAGTATTTT
NA	TRBV19	NA	TRBJ1-5	CASSSQQGKHSNQPQHF	TGTGCCAGTAGTAGCCAACAGGGAAAACATAGCAATCAGCCCCAGCATTTT
TRBD1	TRBV11-2	NA	TRBJ1-2	CASSLTGDTNYGYTF	TGTGCCAGCAGCTTAACAGGGGATACTAACTATGGCTACACCTTC
NA	TRBV18	NA	TRBJ1-1	CASSPPRGGRTEAFF	TGTGCCAGCTCACCACCAAGGGGAGGACGGACTGAAGCTTTCTTT
NA	TRBV7-9	once	TRBJ2-7	CASSPSSMAGLTYEQYF	TGTGCCAGCAGCCCCTCATCGATGGCGGGCCTTACCTACGAGCAGTACTTC